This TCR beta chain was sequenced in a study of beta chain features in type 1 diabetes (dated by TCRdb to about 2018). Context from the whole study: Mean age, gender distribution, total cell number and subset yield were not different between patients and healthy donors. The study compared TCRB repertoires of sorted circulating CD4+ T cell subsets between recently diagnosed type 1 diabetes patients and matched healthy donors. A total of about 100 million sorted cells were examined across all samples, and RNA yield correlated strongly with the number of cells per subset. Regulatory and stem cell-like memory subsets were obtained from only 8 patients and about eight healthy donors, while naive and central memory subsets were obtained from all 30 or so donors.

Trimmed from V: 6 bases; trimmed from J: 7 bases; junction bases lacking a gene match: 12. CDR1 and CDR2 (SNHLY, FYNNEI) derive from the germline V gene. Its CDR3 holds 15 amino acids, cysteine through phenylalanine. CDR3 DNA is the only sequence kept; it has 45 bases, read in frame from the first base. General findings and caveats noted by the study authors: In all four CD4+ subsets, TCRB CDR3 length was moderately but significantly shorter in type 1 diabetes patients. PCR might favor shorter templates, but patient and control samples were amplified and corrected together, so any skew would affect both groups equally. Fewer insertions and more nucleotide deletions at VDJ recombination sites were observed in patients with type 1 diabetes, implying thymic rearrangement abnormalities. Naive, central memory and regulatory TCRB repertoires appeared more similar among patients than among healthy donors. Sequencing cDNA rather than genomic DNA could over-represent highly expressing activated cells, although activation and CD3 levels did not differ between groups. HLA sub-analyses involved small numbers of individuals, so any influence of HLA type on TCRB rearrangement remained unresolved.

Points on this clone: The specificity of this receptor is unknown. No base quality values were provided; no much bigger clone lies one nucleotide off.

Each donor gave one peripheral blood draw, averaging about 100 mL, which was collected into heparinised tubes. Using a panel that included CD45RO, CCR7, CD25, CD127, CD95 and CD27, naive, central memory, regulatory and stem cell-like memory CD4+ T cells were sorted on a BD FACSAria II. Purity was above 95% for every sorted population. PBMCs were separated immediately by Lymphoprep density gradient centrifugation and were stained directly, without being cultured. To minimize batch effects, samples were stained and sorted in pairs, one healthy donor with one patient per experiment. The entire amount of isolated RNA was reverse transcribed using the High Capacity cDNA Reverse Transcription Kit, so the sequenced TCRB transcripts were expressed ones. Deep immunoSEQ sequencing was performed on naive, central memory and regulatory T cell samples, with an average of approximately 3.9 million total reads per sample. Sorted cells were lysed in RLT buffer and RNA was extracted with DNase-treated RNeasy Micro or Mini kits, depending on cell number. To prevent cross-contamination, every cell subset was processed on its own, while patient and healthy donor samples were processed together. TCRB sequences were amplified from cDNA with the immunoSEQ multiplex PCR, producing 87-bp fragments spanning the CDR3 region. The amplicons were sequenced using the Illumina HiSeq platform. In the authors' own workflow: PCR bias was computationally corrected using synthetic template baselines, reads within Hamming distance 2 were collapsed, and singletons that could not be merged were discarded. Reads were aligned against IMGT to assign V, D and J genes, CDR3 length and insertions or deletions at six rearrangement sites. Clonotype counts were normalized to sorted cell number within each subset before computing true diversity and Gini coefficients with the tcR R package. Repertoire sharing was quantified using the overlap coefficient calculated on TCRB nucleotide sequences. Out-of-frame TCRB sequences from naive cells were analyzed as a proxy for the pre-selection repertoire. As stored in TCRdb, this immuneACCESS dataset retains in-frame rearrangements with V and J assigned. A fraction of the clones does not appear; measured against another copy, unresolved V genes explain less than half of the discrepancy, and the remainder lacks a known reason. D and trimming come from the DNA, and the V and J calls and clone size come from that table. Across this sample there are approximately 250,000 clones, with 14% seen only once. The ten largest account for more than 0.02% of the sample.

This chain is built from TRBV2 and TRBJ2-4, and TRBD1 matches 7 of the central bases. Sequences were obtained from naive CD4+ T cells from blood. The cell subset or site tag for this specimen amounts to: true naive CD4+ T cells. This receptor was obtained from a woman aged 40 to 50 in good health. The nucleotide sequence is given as TGTGCCAGCAGATTTACGACAGGGCTTCCTAACATTCAGTACTTC. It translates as CASRFTTGLPNIQYF.